The T cell receptor (beta chain) described here comes from a study of blood T cell repertoires in COVID-19. Study processing details: Cell counts per sample came from amplifying reference gene primers. The repertoire was sequenced with immunoSEQ multiplex PCR; TCRdb's copy has only in-frame clones and lacks some. That table supplies the V and J calls and clone size; D and trimming were determined from the DNA. The sample has fewer than 300,000 clones, more than 65% seen once. Germline CDR1 reads KGHDR; CDR2 reads SFDVKD. CDR3 length: 13 residues. Losses at the gene ends were 4 bases for V and 7 bases for J; bases not matched to a gene: 2.

The TCR was taken from a woman aged 18-29 years with acute or convalescent COVID-19. The sequenced sample was peripheral blood. The chain is built from TRBV24-1 and TRBJ1-1; 10 bases are shared with TRBD1. DNA of the CDR3: TGTGCCACCAGTGACGGGACAGGGGATGAAGCTTTCTTT. Its translation is CATSDGTGDEAFF.